The 16 T cell receptor beta chains given below trace back to one sample, sequenced in a study of cytomegalovirus exposure and HLA in healthy donors. The primer mix had 60 Vbeta and 13 Jbeta primers. The data were produced by immunoSEQ multiplex PCR, yet TCRdb's version contains in-frame clones alone and is incomplete. The sample yields 150,000 or so clones, roughly 80% seen once. The material sequenced was PBMCs. The source is a man between 40 and 49 years old in good health and CMV-seropositive.

This sequence joins TRBV28 and TRBJ2-3; 7 bases are a match to TRBD2. The J segment lost 6 bases and the V segment lost 4 bases, leaving 19 bases of the junction unmatched. This CDR3 has 18 amino acids. The germline V gene encodes CDR1 MDHEN and CDR2 SYDVKM. This CDR3 is CASSYDAREGPSGDTQYF. As DNA, the CDR3 is TGTGCCAGCAGTTACGATGCAAGGGAGGGACCATCAGGCGATACGCAGTATTTT.

The chain has TRBV11-2 and TRBJ2-7, with D possibly matching TRBD2 (5 bases). Germline CDR1 and CDR2: SGHAT and FQNNGV. V was trimmed by 3 bases and J by 4 bases, leaving 10 bases between them. The length of the CDR3 is 13 residues. As DNA, the CDR3 is TGTGCCAGCAGCTTCACTAGACGGTACGAGCAGTACTTC. Translation gives CASSFTRRYEQYF.

The chain is built from TRBV7-2 and TRBJ2-7; D possibly corresponds to TRBD1 (6 bases). Trimming cost V 5 bases and J 2 bases, with 13 bases left between them. Germline V CDR1 and CDR2: SGHTA, FQGNSA. The CDR3 length is 14 residues. CDR3 nucleotide sequence: TGTACCAGCAGCCGGTCCGGGACAACCTACGAGCAGTACTTC. Protein sequence: CTSSRSGTTYEQYF.

The rearrangement uses TRBV28 and TRBJ2-7; 9 positions agree with TRBD2. The CDR3 loop spans 15 amino acids. Germline CDR1 is MDHEN and CDR2 is SYDVKM. Trimming removed 2 bases from V and 9 bases from J; junction bases left unmatched: 11. The DNA of the CDR3 is TGTGCCAGCAGTTTACGAGTAGCGGGAGTCCAGGTGCAGTACTTC. It encodes CASSLRVAGVQVQYF.

The sample holds one count of this clone. The V gene is TRBV5-4, the J gene TRBJ2-5; TRBD2 aligns across 7 bases. CDR1 and CDR2 (germline): SGHNT, YYREEE (reference sequence). The V segment lost 4 bases and the J segment 13 bases; nucleotides outside the gene matches: 10. This CDR3 is 12 amino acids long. CDR3 amino acids: CASSQPGGRGYF. The CDR3, as DNA: TGTGCCAGCAGCCAACCGGGGGGAAGGGGGTACTTC.

This clone appeared once. V and J are TRBV5-4 and TRBJ2-7, with 7 bases matching TRBD1. J was trimmed by 3 bases and V by 4 bases; bases with no gene match: 7. CDR1 and CDR2 (germline): SGHNT, YYREEE (reference sequence). The CDR3 runs to 14 residues. CDR3: CASSTSRDSYEQYF. For the CDR3, the DNA is TGTGCCAGCAGCACATCCCGGGACAGCTACGAGCAGTACTTC.

CDR3 loop: CSVAHGTGELFF. In DNA form, the CDR3 reads TGCAGCGTTGCCCACGGCACCGGGGAGCTGTTTTTT. The V gene is TRBV29-1, the J gene TRBJ2-2, with D uncertain. The CDR3 loop spans 12 amino acids. CDR1 and CDR2 from the germline V gene are SQVTM and ANQGSEA. With 4 bases removed from V and 4 bases from J, the gap between germline ends came to 7 bases.

As for this clone: Compared with germline, one end of the junction differs, possibly owing to a read error. V and J are TRBV7-9 and TRBJ1-1, with D possibly matching TRBD1 (5 bases). CDR1 and CDR2 from the germline V gene are SEHNR and FQNEAQ (reference sequence). The CDR3 is 13 residues long. The CDR3 sequence: CSSSYQGTTEAFF. Here the CDR3 DNA reads TGTTCCAGCAGCTACCAGGGTACGACTGAAGCTTTCTTT.

The V call is TRBV2, the J call TRBJ2-4; weak D call: TRBD2 (6 bases). The J call is doubtful: the DNA matches TRBJ2-7 better. The CDR3 has 14 residues. The V gene's germline CDR1 is SNHLY and CDR2 FYNNEI. CDR3 bases: TGTGCCAGCACCCCCCGGGAGAAACCCTACGAGCAGTACTTC. Its protein product is CASTPREKPYEQYF.

This chain uses TRBV11-3 with TRBJ2-1, with D possibly being TRBD2 (6 bases). This CDR3 has 15 residues. V was clipped by 1 base and J by 6 bases, with 13 bases between them. Germline V gene lookup returns CDR1 SGHNT and CDR2 YENEEA. CDR3 in amino acids: CASSLAGAGINEQFF. The CDR3 DNA sequence: TGTGCCAGCAGCTTAGCGGGCGCGGGAATCAATGAGCAGTTCTTC.

This rearrangement joins TRBV5-1 to TRBJ2-7, with 8 bases matching TRBD2. This CDR3 comprises 15 residues. Germline loops: CDR1 SGHRS, CDR2 YFSETQ. The V segment lost 0 bases and the J segment 6 bases; nucleotides outside the gene matches: 8. The CDR3 region has the DNA TGCGCCAGCAGCTTGGGGGGGACTAGGCCCTCCGAGCAGTACTTC. Protein sequence: CASSLGGTRPSEQYF.

The chain carries TRBV5-1 and TRBJ2-7; TRBD1 aligns across 10 bases. The CDR3 runs 14 residues. The germline V gene has CDR1 SGHRS and CDR2 YFSETQ. The V segment lost 4 bases and the J segment 3 bases; nucleotides outside the gene matches: 4. The chain's CDR3 is CASSPGTGVYEQYF. The CDR3 DNA sequence: TGCGCCAGCAGCCCCGGGACAGGGGTCTACGAGCAGTACTTC.

The chain uses TRBV7-9 and TRBJ1-4; TRBD1 matches 7 bases. The CDR3 is 14 residues long. The V and J ends lost 2 bases and 7 bases, in that order; junction bases with no gene match: 4. The germline V gene has CDR1 SEHNR and CDR2 FQNEAQ (reference sequence). The CDR3 DNA is TGTGCCAGCAGCTTACAGGGGGGAGTTGAAAAACTGTTTTTT. Translating it yields CASSLQGGVEKLFF.

With regard to this clone: Different DNA sequences within this sample yield the same CDR3. The V gene is TRBV28, the J gene TRBJ2-7, with no clear D. The V end lost 6 bases, the J end lost 4 bases, and 7 bases lay between the germline ends. The CDR3 runs to 11 residues. The germline V gene encodes CDR1 MDHEN and CDR2 SYDVKM. The CDR3 DNA reads as TGTGCCAGCAGCCTCAGGTACGAGCAGTACTTC. It translates to CASSLRYEQYF. Full variable domain (missing parts from reference TRBV28 and TRBJ2-7): DVKVTQSSRYLVKRTGEKVFLECVQDMDHENMFWYRQDPGLGLRLIYFSYDVKMKEKGDIPEGYSVSREKKERFSLILESASTNQTSMYLCASSLRYEQYFGPGTRLTVT.

This sequence joins TRBV18 and TRBJ2-7; D may be TRBD2 (6 bases). The CDR3 contains 13 residues. V lost 4 bases to trimming and J lost 4 bases, with 11 bases between them. CDR1 KGHSH and CDR2 LQKENI come from the germline V gene. The CDR3 protein is CASSQGGGYEQYF. Here the CDR3 DNA reads TGTGCCAGCTCACAGGGAGGCGGATACGAGCAGTACTTC.

The chain links TRBV7-2 to TRBJ2-7; D gene ambiguous. CDR3 size: 15 residues. Germline values: CDR1 SGHTA, CDR2 FQGNSA. V lost 2 bases and J lost 0, with 11 bases in between. The CDR3 is CASSLTRGYSYEQYF. The CDR3 coding sequence is TGTGCCAGCAGCTTAACAAGAGGTTACTCCTACGAGCAGTACTTC.